Below, one T cell receptor (beta chain) is given with its context. This clonotype occurred a few times. The antigen this receptor binds is unknown. One base away there is no much larger clone; base qualities are not given. This sample was included in a study of T cell repertoires in cytomegalovirus infection (dated by TCRdb to about 2019). Background for the entire study: Donor HLA type was relevant to the analysis, as public TCR beta signatures indicated carriage of CMV infection together with the matching HLA type.

This sample was sequenced with an Illumina HiSeq 1500. TCRdb trimmed public reads at Q25 via fastp, called clones via MiXCR and kept in-frame beta chains. Rows with one shared CDR3 protein collapse into an entry with the most common genes and DNA. This sample comprises about 360,000 distinct CDR3 sequences, 15% to 20% of them detected only once. The top ten constitute around 10% of the sample. As encoded in the germline V gene, CDR1 is MDHEN while CDR2 is SYDVKM. V is pared back by 1 base and J by 7 bases, with 17 bases lying between the germline termini. From the cysteine up to the phenylalanine, the CDR3 has a length of 16 residues. Just CDR3 DNA is preserved here, 48 bases in frame from base 1. The study at large found these results: In the ex vivo response, HLA-C-restricted CMV-specific TCR beta clonotypes were dominant, and in two of eight donors the single most frequent clonotype came from this HLA-C-restricted group. In both this cohort and an independent cohort of 300 to 450 donors, the cumulative frequency of public TCR beta family members distinguished carriers of CMV infection plus the relevant HLA type.

The TCR comes from a human donor in good health (CMV status not recorded). Some clones in this sample may be carry-over from other donors' samples. The sequenced material came from PBMCs. The chain employs TRBV28 and TRBJ1-3; a weak D assignment points to TRBD1 (5 bases agree). The DNA reads as follows: TGTGCCAGCAGTTTATTAGATCCAGGGAGCACGAACACCATATATTTT. This is translated as CASSLLDPGSTNTIYF.